This TCR beta chain was found in a study of blood T cell repertoires in COVID-19. As for the study in general: T cells, B-cell-depleted T cells, or PBMCs provided the cDNA or gDNA that served as material.

In the original analysis: Reference gene primers were amplified, and this amplification served to estimate nucleated cell counts. This table comes from immunoSEQ multiplex PCR, and its TCRdb copy is limited to in-frame clones, with some not included. V and J calls and clone size are those listed in that table; D and trimming were worked out from the DNA. This sample carries roughly 34,000 clones, 88% of them seen once, and the ten largest clones take almost 5%. The CDR3 runs 19 residues. Germline trimming cut 1 base from V and 6 bases from J; bases unmatched to any gene: 13. CDR1 is LGHNA, CDR2 YSLEER, per germline.

The V gene is TRBV4-3, the J gene TRBJ2-7; 15 bases agree with TRBD2. The sample consisted of peripheral blood. The TCR was taken from a woman in her 70s with active COVID-19. In DNA form, the CDR3 reads TGCGCCAGCAGCCAAGGGGGACTAGCGGGGGGCCTGGCCGCCGGCGAGCAGTACTTC. As protein: CASSQGGLAGGLAAGEQYF.